These 31 T cell receptor beta chains originate from one sample sequenced in a study of blood T cell repertoires in COVID-19. Method: immunoSEQ multiplex PCR; TCRdb's copy keeps in-frame clones and lacks some. Of about 150,000 clones in the sample, about four fifths were seen once. What was sequenced was peripheral blood. Every receptor here comes from a woman aged 55-70 years with acute or convalescent COVID-19.

V and J are TRBV5-1 and TRBJ2-5; tentative D call: TRBD2 (5 bases). Germline CDR1 SGHRS, CDR2 YFSETQ. V was cut by 5 bases and J by 5 bases, with 10 bases left in between. The CDR3 spans 12 residues. For the CDR3, the DNA is TGCGCCAGCAGGTATAGAGGGGAGACCCAGTACTTC. As protein: CASRYRGETQYF.

There are a few counts of this clone. CDR3 bases: TGTGCCAGCAGTTTTAGTCCCTCTGGAAACACCATATATTTT. Protein sequence: CASSFSPSGNTIYF. V gene TRBV7-9 combines with J gene TRBJ1-3, with unresolved D. The CDR3 consists of 14 residues. V gave up 6 bases and J gave up 0 bases, with 9 bases separating them. Germline values: CDR1 SEHNR, CDR2 FQNEAQ (reference sequence).

The chain links TRBV10-2 to TRBJ2-3; tentatively, D is TRBD1 (6 bases). V was clipped by 3 bases and J by 3 bases, with 7 bases between them. Germline assignment: CDR1 WSHSY and CDR2 SAAADI. The CDR3 sequence is 13 residues long. CDR3: CASSDQGTDTQYF. For the CDR3, the DNA is TGCGCCAGCAGTGATCAGGGGACAGATACGCAGTATTTT.

This chain uses TRBV2 with TRBJ2-3; 11 positions match TRBD2. Trimming at V came to 8 bases and at J to 7 bases, leaving 8 bases not matched to a gene. Germline-derived CDR1 and CDR2 are SNHLY and FYNNEI. This CDR3 region has 14 residues. The CDR3 protein is CASDTSGGRNTQYF. The DNA for the CDR3 is TGTGCCAGCGACACTAGCGGGGGACGAAATACGCAGTATTTT.

The J gene is TRBJ1-6, the V gene TRBV4-1; D call uncertain. This CDR3 is built from 18 residues. Per germline, CDR1 MGHRA and CDR2 YSYEKL. Between the trimmed V and J ends, which lost 0 bases and 4 bases, there was a span of 16 bases. The CDR3 bases are TGCGCCAGCAGCCAAGATCTTCAACAGCCCCCGTATAATTCACCCCTCCACTTT. This encodes CASSQDLQQPPYNSPLHF.

The V call is TRBV14, the J call TRBJ1-2; maybe TRBD1 (6 bases). This CDR3 region has 15 residues. V gave up 2 bases and J gave up 5 bases, with 15 bases separating them. Germline CDR1 SGHDN, CDR2 FVKESK. The CDR3 loop is CASSQQRTAQYGYTF. The CDR3 region has the DNA TGTGCCAGCAGCCAACAGAGGACAGCTCAGTATGGCTACACCTTC.

The rearrangement joins TRBV7-9 to TRBJ2-7, with a tentative D call TRBD1 (5 bases). Germline V gene sequence: CDR1 SEHNR, CDR2 FQNEAQ (reference sequence). There are 14 residues in the CDR3. Between the trimmed V and J ends, which lost 5 bases and 2 bases, there was a span of 13 bases. CDR3 sequence (DNA): TGTGCCAGCAGCCCCAGGGCTTCCACCTACGAGCAGTACTTC. It translates to CASSPRASTYEQYF.

The chain links TRBV12-5 to TRBJ2-1; perhaps TRBD1 as D (5 bases). Germline V gene data show CDR1 as LGHNT and CDR2 as FRNRAP. This CDR3 contains 15 residues. With 5 bases removed from V and 1 base from J, the gap between germline ends came to 12 bases. The CDR3 region is CASGPATGSYNEQFF. The CDR3 DNA reads as TGTGCTAGTGGTCCAGCAACAGGTTCCTACAATGAGCAGTTCTTC.

The rearrangement links TRBV5-1 to TRBJ1-3, with 8 bases lining up with TRBD1. CDR3 length equals 14 residues. Per the germline V gene, CDR1 is SGHRS and CDR2 is YFSETQ. V was pared by 0 bases and J by 4 bases, with 0 bases of the junction left unmatched. CDR3 nucleotide sequence: TGCGCCAGCAGCTTGGGGACAGGGGGAAACACCATATATTTT. This codes for CASSLGTGGNTIYF.

The gene calls are TRBV6-5 and TRBJ1-4; 11 bases line up with TRBD1. With 6 bases clipped from V and 8 bases from J, the junction kept 8 bases outside the gene matches. In germline, CDR1 is MNHEY, CDR2 SVGAGI. This CDR3 spans 15 amino acids. In nucleotides, the CDR3 is TGTGCCAGCAGCCGACGGACAGGGGGCATGGAAAAACTGTTTTTT. Its translation: CASSRRTGGMEKLFF.

CDR3 sequence reads: CASSVGEGDTEAFF. CDR3 nucleotide sequence: TGTGCCAGCAGCGTGGGAGAGGGAGATACTGAAGCTTTCTTT. The chain is built from TRBV9 and TRBJ1-1; no firm D call. Looked up from germline, CDR1 is SGDLS and CDR2 is YYNGEE. V dropped 2 bases and J dropped 5 bases, with 13 bases sitting between them. CDR3 size: 14 residues. Together with reference TRBV9 and TRBJ1-1, the CDR3 gives the full variable domain: DSGVTQTPKHLITATGQRVTLRCSPRSGDLSVYWYQQSLDQGLQFLIQYYNGEERAKGNILERFSAQQFPDLHSELNLSSLELGDSALYFCASSVGEGDTEAFFGQGTRLTVV.

V gene TRBV6-5 combines with J gene TRBJ1-2, with a tentative D call TRBD1 (5 bases). V lost 2 bases and J lost 3, with 13 bases in between. The CDR3 extends over 15 amino acids. In germline, CDR1 is MNHEY, CDR2 SVGAGI. The CDR3 DNA is TGTGCCAGCAGTTACATTCCGACAGCCGACTATGGCTACACCTTC. Protein sequence: CASSYIPTADYGYTF.

This chain joins TRBV9 and TRBJ1-2, with TRBD1 matching 7 bases. Trimming removed 4 bases from V and 5 bases from J; junction bases left unmatched: 11. CDR1 is SGDLS and CDR2 is YYNGEE in the germline V gene. CDR3 length: 15 residues. The CDR3 DNA reads as TGTGCCAGCAGCCCAGGGGACAGCCAGGGGTATGGCTACACCTTC. It yields the protein CASSPGDSQGYGYTF.

The chain joins TRBV19 to TRBJ1-4; D is uncertain. This CDR3 is built from 13 residues. Germline-derived CDR1 and CDR2 are LNHDA and SQIVND (reference sequence). V lost 7 bases and J lost 5, with 11 bases in between. Here the CDR3 DNA reads TGTGCCAGTACCATAGCCCTAAATGAAAAACTGTTTTTT. Protein product: CASTIALNEKLFF.

The chain employs TRBV18 and TRBJ2-2, with D unresolved. Per germline, CDR1 KGHSH and CDR2 LQKENI. Trimming took off 3 bases at V and 4 bases at J, with 9 bases between the two ends. The CDR3 totals 14 residues. The CDR3 nucleotides read TGTGCCAGCTCACCGGGCCCGAGCACCGGGGAGCTGTTTTTT. Translation: CASSPGPSTGELFF.

The chain joins TRBV19 to TRBJ1-1; 7 bases match TRBD1. CDR1 and CDR2 (germline): LNHDA, SQIVND (reference sequence). CDR3 length equals 15 residues. V trimming: 1 base; J trimming: 5 bases; junction bases outside the gene matches: 7. CDR3 loop: CASSIAKTGWTEAFF. CDR3 bases: TGTGCCAGTAGTATAGCGAAGACAGGGTGGACTGAAGCTTTCTTT.

This chain links TRBV2 with TRBJ1-6, with D maybe TRBD1 (5 bases). The CDR3 sequence is 14 residues long. Germline-derived CDR1 and CDR2 are SNHLY and FYNNEI. V dropped 9 bases and J dropped 0 bases, with 9 bases sitting between them. The CDR3 DNA reads as TGTGCCAGGGGGGGTAGCTCCTATAATTCACCCCTCCACTTT. It yields the protein CARGGSSYNSPLHF.

This chain uses TRBV6-6 with TRBJ2-1; TRBD1 is a possible D gene (6 bases). Germline-derived CDR1 and CDR2 are MNHNY and SVGAGI (reference sequence). The V and J ends lost 6 bases and 5 bases respectively, with 14 bases between them. The CDR3 spans 14 residues. The CDR3 region has the DNA TGTGCCAGCAGCCCACAGGGTCATAACAATGAGCAGTTCTTC. This translates into CASSPQGHNNEQFF.

V gene TRBV5-8 combines with J gene TRBJ1-1, with a possible D match to TRBD1 (5 bases). In germline, CDR1 is SGHTS, CDR2 YDEGEE. Trimming stripped 0 bases from V and 0 bases from J, with 9 bases between. CDR3 length: 15 amino acids. CDR3 bases: TGTGCCAGCAGCTTGGGGCGGGGGGTGAACACTGAAGCTTTCTTT. This encodes CASSLGRGVNTEAFF.

V gene TRBV3-1 (or the pseudogene TRBV3-2) combines with J gene TRBJ2-1, with 10 nucleotides matching TRBD1. The ends lost 4 bases at V and 5 bases at J; junction bases unmatched: 2. Germline assignment: CDR1 LGHDT and CDR2 YNNKEL (reference sequence). The CDR3 covers 14 residues. The CDR3 DNA reads as TGTGCCAGCAGCCGACAGGGGGCCGACAATGAGCAGTTCTTC. Amino acid sequence: CASSRQGADNEQFF.

This clone was picked up one time. The chain recombines TRBV15 with TRBJ2-3, with 13 bases that match TRBD2. Germline CDR1 is LNHNV and CDR2 is YYDKDF (reference sequence). J gave up 1 base and V 1 base, and 2 bases lay outside the gene matches. CDR3 length: 17 residues. In DNA form, the CDR3 reads TGTGCCACCAGCAGAGGCGGGACTAGCGGGGGCACAGATACGCAGTATTTT. Protein product: CATSRGGTSGGTDTQYF.

This rearrangement joins TRBV27 to TRBJ1-2; 7 bases match TRBD1. The CDR3 has 15 residues. The junction had 9 bases not matched to a gene; V was cut back by 5 bases and J by 3 bases. The V gene's germline CDR1 is MNHEY and CDR2 SMNVEV (reference sequence). This CDR3 reads CASSRQQGMDYGYTF. The CDR3 region has the DNA TGTGCCAGCAGTAGGCAACAGGGGATGGACTATGGCTACACCTTC.

The chain carries TRBV24-1 and TRBJ2-1; no clear D gene. V lost 4 bases, J lost 2 bases, and 5 bases lay in between. Per germline, CDR1 KGHDR and CDR2 SFDVKD. The CDR3 contains 13 residues. The CDR3 reads CATSESAYNEQFF. CDR3 nucleotides: TGTGCCACCAGTGAATCAGCCTACAATGAGCAGTTCTTC.

The V gene is TRBV9, the J gene TRBJ2-7, with D perhaps matching TRBD1 (6 bases). This CDR3 spans 14 amino acids. Trimming took off 3 bases at V and 3 bases at J, with 13 bases between the two ends. Per the germline V gene, CDR1 is SGDLS and CDR2 is YYNGEE. The chain's CDR3 is CASSGGQGIYEQYF. The CDR3 nucleotides read TGTGCCAGCAGCGGGGGGCAGGGTATCTACGAGCAGTACTTC.

The chain combines TRBV5-1 with TRBJ1-1; 7 nucleotides match TRBD1. The germline V gene has CDR1 SGHRS and CDR2 YFSETQ. V lost 0 bases to trimming and J lost 4 bases; unmatched junction nucleotides: 6. The CDR3 length is 15 residues. CDR3 sequence reads: CASSLAQGKGTEAFF. CDR3 DNA: TGCGCCAGCAGCTTGGCACAGGGGAAGGGCACTGAAGCTTTCTTT. Complete variable domain (other parts from reference TRBV5-1 and TRBJ1-1): KAGVTQTPRYLIKTRGQQVTLSCSPISGHRSVSWYQQTPGQGLQFLFEYFSETQRNKGNFPGRFSGRQFSNSRSEMNVSTLELGDSALYLCASSLAQGKGTEAFFGQGTRLTVV.

The chain uses TRBV7-2 and TRBJ2-7, with D unclear. The CDR3 sequence is 15 residues long. Germline V gene lookup returns CDR1 SGHTA and CDR2 FQGNSA. V lost 1 base and J lost 5, with 15 bases in between. CDR3 residues: CASSLDRQVVDEQYF. The CDR3 nucleotides read TGTGCCAGCAGCTTAGATCGGCAGGTAGTCGACGAGCAGTACTTC. Looking up the rest from reference TRBV7-2 and TRBJ2-7 gives the full variable domain: GAGVSQSPSNKVTEKGKDVELRCDPISGHTALYWYRQSLGQGLEFLIYFQGNSAPDKSGLPSDRFSAERTGGSVSTLTIQRTQQEDSAVYLCASSLDRQVVDEQYFGPGTRLTVT.

The gene calls are TRBV6-5 and TRBJ1-6; D is unclear. This CDR3 is built from 14 residues. Germline assignment: CDR1 MNHEY and CDR2 SVGAGI. V shed 7 bases and J shed 7 bases, with 14 bases lying between them. The CDR3 coding sequence is TGTGCCAGCACCGCCCACTTTGAGAATTCACCCCTCCACTTT. Its translation: CASTAHFENSPLHF.

The sample holds a few counts of this clone. The chain recombines TRBV6-1 with TRBJ1-4; 10 bases are a match to TRBD1. The CDR3 extends over 16 amino acids. Unmatched junction bases numbered 7, after V lost 2 bases and J lost 7 bases. CDR1 and CDR2 (germline): MNHNS, SASEGT. The CDR3 here is CASSEPRQGASEKLFF. DNA of the CDR3: TGTGCCAGCAGTGAACCCAGACAGGGGGCATCTGAAAAACTGTTTTTT.

A word on this clone: This specimen includes other DNA sequences encoding the same CDR3. The chain carries TRBV30 and TRBJ1-4; no clear D. The germline gives CDR1 GTSNPN, CDR2 SVGIG (reference sequence). Trimming removed 0 bases at V and 2 bases at J, with 7 bases between. The CDR3 is 14 residues long. CDR3 protein: CAWSVGGTNEKLFF. CDR3 coding DNA: TGTGCCTGGAGTGTCGGAGGGACTAATGAAAAACTGTTTTTT. The whole variable domain, filled in from reference TRBV30 and TRBJ1-4, reads SQTIHQWPATLVQPVGSPLSLECTVEGTSNPNLYWYRQAAGRGLQLLFYSVGIGQISSEVPQNLSASRPQDRQFILSSKKLLLSDSGFYLCAWSVGGTNEKLFFGSGTQLSVL.

The V call is TRBV7-9, the J call TRBJ2-7; 13 nucleotides match TRBD2. CDR3 size: 15 residues. V lost 5 bases, J lost 4 bases, and 5 bases stayed unmatched. Germline V gene sequence: CDR1 SEHNR, CDR2 FQNEAQ (reference sequence). In DNA form, the CDR3 reads TGTGCCAGCAGCAAGACTAGCGGGGGGAAGTACGAGCAGTACTTC. As protein: CASSKTSGGKYEQYF.

The rearrangement joins TRBV9 to TRBJ2-3, with 7 nucleotides matching TRBD1. The CDR3 runs to 16 residues. Germline CDR1 is SGDLS and CDR2 is YYNGEE. V dropped 0 bases and J dropped 2; count of bases not matched to a gene: 6. Here the CDR3 reads CASSVGGRGITDTQYF. CDR3 nucleotides: TGTGCCAGCAGCGTAGGGGGCAGGGGGATCACAGATACGCAGTATTTT. The full variable domain, its missing parts supplied by reference TRBV9 and TRBJ2-3, is DSGVTQTPKHLITATGQRVTLRCSPRSGDLSVYWYQQSLDQGLQFLIQYYNGEERAKGNILERFSAQQFPDLHSELNLSSLELGDSALYFCASSVGGRGITDTQYFGPGTRLTVL.